Listed here is a single T cell receptor (beta chain). The target antigen is unknown. It was RNA transcripts that yielded the amplified TCR beta CDR3 regions. With the HTBI primer set, the TCR CDR3 went through a first round of RT-PCR. In TCRdb, the multiplex PCR reads were re-called with MiXCR into one record per CDR3 protein. Seen here are 95,000 to 100,000 distinct CDR3 sequences, under 65% observed once, and the top ten hold roughly 26%. The record originates from a study of T cells in Graves' hyperthyroidism and ophthalmopathy. Overall study context: Peripheral blood collection took place at initial diagnosis, before any treatment.

The CDR3 has 11 amino acids. V lost 0 bases, J lost 8 bases, and 2 bases lay in between. Per the germline V gene, CDR1 is SGDLS and CDR2 is YYNGEE. Study outcomes and limitations: Stable hyperthyroidism was separated from ophthalmopathy by a model based on 13 V-J features.

The chain carries TRBV9 and TRBJ2-2; D uncertain. Sequencing was performed on blood. This sequence originates from a woman aged 40 to 50 with Graves' hyperthyroidism. CDR3: CASSVEGELFF. The CDR3 region has the DNA TGTGCCAGCAGCGTAGAAGGGGAGCTGTTTTTT.